This T cell receptor beta chain stems from a study of shared clonotypes between healthy human individuals. Findings and limits, study-wide: In contrast to clonotypes shared by all four donors, non-shared clonotypes had lower generation probabilities.

Here immunoSEQ multiplex PCR was the method, and the copy in TCRdb shows in-frame clones only, minus some. The profile shows some 2.1 million clones, 90% to 95% of them singletons. For this clone: No antigen is known for it.

Partitioning of CD4+ cells yielded a CD45RA+ naive subset and a CD45RA-negative memory subset. This CDR3 contains 12 residues. Trimming left V 5 bases short and J 10 bases short, with 13 bases between. CDR1 and CDR2 (germline): SGDLS, YYNGEE. The sample consisted of naive CD4+ T cells sorted from blood. Subset specified: CD45RA+ positively selected. The sequence was obtained from a man aged 18 to 30 in good health. This chain links TRBV9 with TRBJ2-1; D is possibly TRBD1 or TRBD2 (5 bases each). CDR3 nucleotides: TGTGCCAGCAGTCTGGGGGAAAGGGAGCAGTTCTTC. It codes for CASSLGEREQFF.